This TCR beta chain originates from a study of blood T cell repertoires in COVID-19. Study overall: COVID-19 samples collected from the United States, Italy and Spain covered acute and convalescent phases. PBMCs, B-cell-depleted T cells, or T cells provided the cDNA or gDNA that made up the material.

Trimming removed 2 bases from V and 8 bases from J, with 9 bases in between. The CDR3 is 12 amino acids. Original methodology: Amplification with reference gene primers provided the estimates of nucleated cell counts. This table comes from immunoSEQ multiplex PCR, and its TCRdb copy is limited to in-frame clones, with some not included. V and J calls and clone size are given by that table; D and trimming were obtained from the DNA. Seen here are about 46,000 clones, roughly 85% observed once, and the top ten hold less than 20%. The TCR was taken from a human donor in a cohort sampled during active COVID-19. The donor label of this sample is uncertain. The sequencing sample was made of peripheral blood. The chain employs TRBV12-3 or TRBV12-4 and TRBJ1-2; D unresolved. The DNA of the CDR3 is TGTGCCAGCAGTTTAAATCAGAAGGGCTACACCTTC. It is translated as CASSLNQKGYTF.